Listed below are T cell receptor beta chains from one sample, sequenced in a study of T cell changes during pregnancy in multiple sclerosis. Clones were read by immunoSEQ multiplex PCR, and TCRdb kept only the in-frame ones, dropping some. Among 30,000 to 45,000 clones listed, over 75% were seen once. Sequencing was performed on CD8+ T cells from peripheral blood mononuclear cells, taken before pregnancy. Every receptor here comes from a female donor with multiple sclerosis, enrolled in a pregnancy study. Both conserved end residues are part of each CDR3. The order of the fields is D gene, clone size, J gene, V gene, CDR3 DNA, CDR3 protein. The D gene is left open where the match is weak. Only some rows state a clone size, as once, few, many or a class for expanded clones.

TRBD1 | . | TRBJ1-2 | TRBV2 | TGTGCCAGCAGTGAAGGCGACAGGGGGCAGGATGGCTACACCTTC | CASSEGDRGQDGYTF
TRBD2 | . | TRBJ2-7 | TRBV19 | TGTGCCAGTAGCATGGGATCGGGGGGGTACGAGCAGTACTTC | CASSMGSGGYEQYF
. | . | TRBJ2-1 | TRBV9 | TGTGCCAGCAGCGTAGCGGCGGGAAGACTTGCCTACAATGAGCAGTTCTTC | CASSVAAGRLAYNEQFF
. | once | TRBJ2-1 | TRBV9 | TGTGCCAGCAAAAGTTTGGAGATGGACAATGAGCAGTTCTTC | CASKSLEMDNEQFF
. | . | TRBJ2-7 | TRBV27 | TGTGCCAGCAGTCCGACAGGACCCGAGCAGTACTTC | CASSPTGPEQYF
TRBD1 | . | TRBJ2-7 | TRBV15 | TGTGCCACCAGCACACGACAGGGAAGTTTCTCCTACGAGCAGTACTTC | CATSTRQGSFSYEQYF
TRBD2 | . | TRBJ2-1 | TRBV6-5 | TGTGCCAGCAGCCCGGGACTAGCGGGATTGAATGAGCAGTTCTTC | CASSPGLAGLNEQFF
TRBD2 | once | TRBJ2-2 | TRBV4-3 | TGCGCCAGCAGCCAAGATCCCCTAGCGGGAGGGCCCGTGAGCACCGGGGAGCTGTTTTTT | CASSQDPLAGGPVSTGELFF
TRBD1 | . | TRBJ2-5 | TRBV28 | TGTGCCAGCAGTTTATCGACAGGGGCGAGGGAGGAGACCCAGTACTTC | CASSLSTGAREETQYF
. | once | TRBJ2-4 | TRBV9 | TGTGCCAGCAGCGTAGTAGGGGAGGTCACCCCCCTCAAAAACATTCAGTACTTC | CASSVVGEVTPLKNIQYF
. | . | TRBJ2-7 | TRBV21-1 | TGTGCCAGCATGCACCCGGGACAGGGCTCCTACGAGCAGTACTTC | CASMHPGQGSYEQYF
. | . | TRBJ2-5 | TRBV6-1 | TGTGCCAGCAGTGAAGGGAGGGATCAAGAGACCCAGTACTTC | CASSEGRDQETQYF
TRBD1 | . | TRBJ2-7 | TRBV7-9 | TGTGCCAGCAGCACCGGGACAGGGAGGTCCTACGAGCAGTACTTC | CASSTGTGRSYEQYF
TRBD2 | . | TRBJ2-2 | TRBV12-5 | TGTGCTAGTGCGGGGGGTATCAGAGGGGAGCTGTTTTTT | CASAGGIRGELFF
. | once | TRBJ2-7 | TRBV9 | TGTGCCAGCAGCGTAAGGGGGGGCTACGAGCAGTACTTC | CASSVRGGYEQYF
. | . | TRBJ2-7 | TRBV5-1 | TGCGCCAGCAGCTTGGGACAGGGAGGACCCTACGAGCAGTACTTC | CASSLGQGGPYEQYF
TRBD2 | . | TRBJ2-1 | TRBV4-2 | TGTGCCAGCAGCCAAGATGCTAGCGGGATACTGAATGAGCAGTTCTTC | CASSQDASGILNEQFF
TRBD2 | . | TRBJ2-7 | TRBV4-2 | TGTGCCAGCAGCCCTCGGGTAGCGGGGACCTACGAGCAGTACTTC | CASSPRVAGTYEQYF
TRBD2 | . | TRBJ2-3 | TRBV9 | TGTGCCAGCAGCGTAGGAGGGGGGACTAGCGGACGCACAGATACGCAGTATTTT | CASSVGGGTSGRTDTQYF
. | few | TRBJ1-1 | TRBV27 | TGTGCCAGCATGTGGCACAAGAACACTGAAGCTTTCTTT | CASMWHKNTEAFF
. | . | TRBJ2-5 | TRBV27 | TGTGCCAGCAGTCTAACTAGGGTCCAAGAGACCCAGTACTTC | CASSLTRVQETQYF
. | . | TRBJ1-5 | TRBV27 | TGTGCCAGCAGCCCGGATTGGGGGGGCAATCAGCCCCAGCATTTT | CASSPDWGGNQPQHF
TRBD1 | medium-sized | TRBJ2-1 | TRBV5-4 | TGTGCCAGCAGCTCCGGACAGGGAGGTTACAATGAGCAGTTCTTC | CASSSGQGGYNEQFF
. | . | TRBJ1-4 | TRBV7-9 | TGTGCCAGCAGCTTAGGAGACAGAAGCTTTTTT | CASSLGDRSFF
TRBD2 | once | TRBJ2-1 | TRBV5-4 | TGTGCCAGCAGCTTTAGCGGGAGTGGGAATGAGCAGTTCTTC | CASSFSGSGNEQFF
. | . | TRBJ2-7 | TRBV30 | TGTGCCTGGAGTAGAACAGGGATGAGCGAGCAGTACTTC | CAWSRTGMSEQYF
TRBD1 | . | TRBJ2-3 | TRBV4-1 | TGCGCCAGCAGCGGAACACAACAGGGGGTAGGGACAGATACGCAGTATTTT | CASSGTQQGVGTDTQYF
. | . | TRBJ2-7 | TRBV27 | TGTGCCAGCAGTCCGCGAGGGATCGGGTACGAGCAGTACTTC | CASSPRGIGYEQYF
. | . | TRBJ1-2 | TRBV6-1 | TGTGCCAGCAGTTACGGTATCGGCTACACCTTC | CASSYGIGYTF
. | . | TRBJ2-5 | TRBV27 | TGTGCCAGCAGTTTGGGGGACAACCAAGAGACCCAGTACTTC | CASSLGDNQETQYF
. | . | TRBJ2-1 | TRBV2 | TGTGCCAGCAGGGACCCCCGGGGGTACAATGAGCAGTTCTTC | CASRDPRGYNEQFF
. | . | TRBJ2-7 | TRBV19 | TGTGCCAGTACAGAGACAGCAAAGCCACCTGACTACGAGCAGTACTTC | CASTETAKPPDYEQYF
. | once | TRBJ2-7 | TRBV27 | TGTGCCAGCAGTTTCCAGAACGTGGGGGGAAGGGTCTACGAGCAGTACTTC | CASSFQNVGGRVYEQYF
TRBD1 | . | TRBJ2-3 | TRBV28 | TGTGCCAGCAGTTCATATAAGGGACAGGGGATCGTTAGCACAGATACGCAGTATTTT | CASSSYKGQGIVSTDTQYF
TRBD2 | . | TRBJ2-2 | TRBV19 | TGTGCCGTAAGACTAGCGTCGAACACCGGGGAGCTGTTTTTT | CAVRLASNTGELFF
. | few | TRBJ1-1 | TRBV2 | TGTGCCAGCAGTGCTATCACTGAAGCTTTCTTT | CASSAITEAFF
TRBD1 | . | TRBJ2-4 | TRBV2 | TGTGCCAGCACCCCGACAGGGGAGACGGCCAAAAACATTCAGTACTTC | CASTPTGETAKNIQYF
TRBD1 | few | TRBJ1-5 | TRBV28 | TGTGCCATTACAGGGGGCGCAATCTTAAGGAATCAGCCCCAGCATTTT | CAITGGAILRNQPQHF
. | . | TRBJ2-7 | TRBV5-4 | TGTGCCAGCAGCTTGTTGGGGAGCTCCTACGAGCAGTACTTC | CASSLLGSSYEQYF
. | . | TRBJ2-7 | TRBV4-1 | TGCGCCAGCAGCCAAGATCAGGGTCCGGGCTACGAGCAGTACTTC | CASSQDQGPGYEQYF
. | . | TRBJ1-1 | TRBV6-7 | TGTGCCAGCAGTTCGGCCGGAGATTGGACATGGAACACTGAAGCTTTCTTT | CASSSAGDWTWNTEAFF
. | once | TRBJ2-5 | TRBV27 | TGTGCCAGCAGTTTGTTTCGGGAGTCGGAGGAGACCCAGTACTTC | CASSLFRESEETQYF
. | . | TRBJ2-7 | TRBV7-9 | TGTGCCAGCAGCTTATCTAGCGACTCCTACGAGCAGTACTTC | CASSLSSDSYEQYF
TRBD2 | . | TRBJ2-7 | TRBV23-1 | TGCGCCAGCAGTCAACCAGGGACTAGCGGGGTCTATGAGCAGTACTTC | CASSQPGTSGVYEQYF
TRBD1 | . | TRBJ2-7 | TRBV27 | TGTGCCAGCAGTTGGACAGGTAACGAGCAGTACTTC | CASSWTGNEQYF
. | . | TRBJ2-7 | TRBV7-9 | TGTGCCAGCAGCTCACGACTCGACTCCTACGAGCAGTACTTC | CASSSRLDSYEQYF
. | once | TRBJ1-1 | TRBV5-4 | TGTGCCAGTTTGACAGGTCCCAACACTGAAGCTTTCTTT | CASLTGPNTEAFF
. | . | TRBJ2-2 | TRBV7-6 | TGTGCCAGCAGCTTAGTATCCGGGGCCGGGGAGCTGTTTTTT | CASSLVSGAGELFF
TRBD1 | . | TRBJ2-7 | TRBV7-9 | TGTGCCAGCAGCCCCCTCGACAGGGCCGAGCAGTACTTC | CASSPLDRAEQYF
TRBD1 | . | TRBJ2-1 | TRBV27 | TGTGCCAGCAGTCCTGGACAGGGCAATGAGCAGTTCTTC | CASSPGQGNEQFF
TRBD2 | . | TRBJ2-5 | TRBV5-6 | TGTGCCAGCAGCTTAAAGACTAGCGCCCAAGAGACCCAGTACTTC | CASSLKTSAQETQYF
TRBD1 | . | TRBJ2-1 | TRBV15 | TGTGCCACCAGCGGGAAGGGGGCGGTTGAGCAGTTCTTC | CATSGKGAVEQFF
. | . | TRBJ1-4 | TRBV30 | TGTGCCTGGAGTGTAGCGGCAGGGACTTGGGAAAAACTGTTTTTT | CAWSVAAGTWEKLFF